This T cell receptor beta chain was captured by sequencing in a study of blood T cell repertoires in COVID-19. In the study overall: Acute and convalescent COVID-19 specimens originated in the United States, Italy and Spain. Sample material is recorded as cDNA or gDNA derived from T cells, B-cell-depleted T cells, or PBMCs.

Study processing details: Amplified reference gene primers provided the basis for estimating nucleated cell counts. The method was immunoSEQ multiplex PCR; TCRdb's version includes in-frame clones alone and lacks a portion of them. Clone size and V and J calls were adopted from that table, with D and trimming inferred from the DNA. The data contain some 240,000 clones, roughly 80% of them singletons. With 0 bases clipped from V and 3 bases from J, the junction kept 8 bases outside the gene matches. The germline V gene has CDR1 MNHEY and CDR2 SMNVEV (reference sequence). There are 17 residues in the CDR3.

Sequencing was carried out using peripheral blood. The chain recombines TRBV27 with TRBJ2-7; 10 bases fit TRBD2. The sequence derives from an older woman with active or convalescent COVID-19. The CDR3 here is CASSLSSGGAENYEQYF. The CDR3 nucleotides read TGTGCCAGCAGTTTATCCAGCGGGGGGGCCGAAAACTACGAGCAGTACTTC.